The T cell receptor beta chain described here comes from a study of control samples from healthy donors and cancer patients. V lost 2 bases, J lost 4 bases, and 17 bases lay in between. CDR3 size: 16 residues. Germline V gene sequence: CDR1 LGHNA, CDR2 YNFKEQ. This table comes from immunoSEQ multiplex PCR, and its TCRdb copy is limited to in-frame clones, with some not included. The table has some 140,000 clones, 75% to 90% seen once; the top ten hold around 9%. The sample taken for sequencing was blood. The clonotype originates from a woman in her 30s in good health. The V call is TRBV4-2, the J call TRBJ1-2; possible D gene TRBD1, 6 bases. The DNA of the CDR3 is TGTGCCAGCAGCCAAATACAGGGAGAGGATAGCTATGGCTACACCTTC. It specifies CASSQIQGEDSYGYTF.